One TCR beta chain is described in this entry. The donors, all healthy, were Caucasians living in Russia, aged roughly 6 to 100. Together with a sample-barcoded 5' primer, a J-beta primer mix was included in a second PCR lasting about 6 to 11 cycles. A template-switch adaptor containing 12 random nucleotides labeled each cDNA molecule. TCRdb independently ran MiXCR on the 5' RACE reads; one entry per CDR3 protein. The sample consists of 750,000 to 950,000 distinct CDR3 sequences, 53% of them appearing once. The entry originates in a study of blood T cells in healthy people across ages. Per the germline V gene, CDR1 is ENHRY and CDR2 is SYGVKD. The CDR3 length is 13 residues. With 4 bases clipped from V and 6 bases from J, the junction kept 5 bases outside the gene matches.

The sample comprised blood. This clonotype originated in an elderly man in good health. The chain couples TRBV10-3 to TRBJ1-2, with 7 nucleotides matching TRBD1. The CDR3 nucleotides read TGTGCCATCAGTGGACAGGGAGACGATGGCTACACCTTC. Its protein product is CAISGQGDDGYTF.